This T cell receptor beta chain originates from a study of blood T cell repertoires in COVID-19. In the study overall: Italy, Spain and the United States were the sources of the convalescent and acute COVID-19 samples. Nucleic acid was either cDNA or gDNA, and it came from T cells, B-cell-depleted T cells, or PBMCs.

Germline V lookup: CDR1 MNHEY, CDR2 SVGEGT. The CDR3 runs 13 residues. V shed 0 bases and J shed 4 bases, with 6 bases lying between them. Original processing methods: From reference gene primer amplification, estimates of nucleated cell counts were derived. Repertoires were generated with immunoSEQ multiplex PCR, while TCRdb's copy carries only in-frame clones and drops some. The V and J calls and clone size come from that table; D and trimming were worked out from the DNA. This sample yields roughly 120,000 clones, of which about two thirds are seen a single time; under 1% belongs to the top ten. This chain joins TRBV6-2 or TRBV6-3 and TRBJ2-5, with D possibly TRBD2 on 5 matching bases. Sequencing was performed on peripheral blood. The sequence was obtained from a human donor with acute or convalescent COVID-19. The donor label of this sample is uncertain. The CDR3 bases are TGTGCCAGCAGTTACTCGAGGGCAGAGACCCAGTACTTC. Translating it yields CASSYSRAETQYF.